The 30 T cell receptor beta chains below were found in one sample sequenced in a study of beta chain features in type 1 diabetes. Reverse transcribing all isolated RNA meant expressed TCRB transcripts were sequenced. The table came from immunoSEQ multiplex PCR; TCRdb's copy has only in-frame clones and leaves some out. The sample lists roughly 400,000 clones; about 15% were seen once. The sequencing input was naive CD4+ T cells from blood. The receptors stem from a man aged 30 to 39 in good health.

The gene calls are TRBV11-2 and TRBJ2-4; D is possibly TRBD1 or TRBD2 (5 bases each). V was clipped by 5 bases and J by 0 bases, with 14 bases between them. This CDR3 has 16 amino acids. CDR1 is SGHAT and CDR2 is FQNNGV in the germline V gene. CDR3 region: CASSPRGDLAKNIQYF. The CDR3 nucleotides are TGTGCCAGCAGCCCCCGAGGGGACCTAGCCAAAAACATTCAGTACTTC.

The chain recombines TRBV7-2 with TRBJ2-1; 7 bases agree with TRBD1. V lost 6 bases to trimming and J lost 11 bases; unmatched junction nucleotides: 7. The CDR3 is 12 residues long. The germline CDR1 and CDR2 sequences are SGHTA and FQGNSA. CDR3 sequence reads: CASSSDRVKQFF. The DNA of the CDR3 is TGTGCCAGCAGTTCCGACAGGGTTAAGCAGTTCTTC.

V usage is TRBV15 and J usage is TRBJ1-6, with TRBD1 identical over 9 bases. Germline V gene lookup returns CDR1 LNHNV and CDR2 YYDKDF (reference sequence). J gave up 4 bases and V 3 bases, and 1 base lay outside the gene matches. This CDR3 is 15 amino acids long. CDR3 nucleotide sequence: TGTGCCACCAGCAGGGGACAGGGATATAATTCACCCCTCCACTTT. This codes for CATSRGQGYNSPLHF.

The rearrangement joins TRBV7-9 to TRBJ1-1, with 7 bases lining up with TRBD1. The CDR3 covers 13 residues. Per the germline V gene, CDR1 is SEHNR and CDR2 is FQNEAQ (reference sequence). V lost 3 bases to trimming and J lost 4 bases; unmatched junction nucleotides: 2. The CDR3 DNA follows: TGTGCCAGCAGCTTGGGGACAGTCACTGAAGCTTTCTTT. It specifies CASSLGTVTEAFF.

This clone was observed a few times. CDR3 protein: CASSAGGEQYF. The DNA of the CDR3 is TGTGCCAGCAGCGCCGGAGGCGAGCAGTACTTC. This chain uses TRBV5-6 with TRBJ2-7, with D perhaps TRBD2 (5 bases). Germline CDR1 SGHDT, CDR2 YYEEEE. The CDR3 is 11 residues long. The V end lost 4 bases, the J end lost 6 bases, and 8 bases lay between the germline ends.

This clone was seen a few times. The gene calls are TRBV9 and TRBJ2-5; 8 nucleotides align to TRBD1. CDR1 SGDLS and CDR2 YYNGEE come from the germline V gene. With 9 bases clipped from V and 3 bases from J, the junction kept 10 bases outside the gene matches. This CDR3 region has 14 residues. CDR3 protein: CANRPGQEEETQYF. CDR3 bases: TGTGCCAACCGGCCGGGACAGGAGGAAGAGACCCAGTACTTC.

The chain is built from TRBV29-1 and TRBJ1-4, with D perhaps TRBD1 (5 bases). With 0 bases removed from V and 10 bases from J, the gap between germline ends came to 12 bases. Per the germline V gene, CDR1 is SQVTM and CDR2 is ANQGSEA. The CDR3 has 13 amino acids. The CDR3 region is CSVEDTMRGKLFF. Written as DNA, the CDR3 is TGCAGCGTTGAAGATACAATGAGGGGAAAACTGTTTTTT.

V usage is TRBV9 and J usage is TRBJ1-2; D might be TRBD1 (6 bases). There are 17 residues in the CDR3. Germline CDR1 SGDLS, CDR2 YYNGEE. The V end lost 4 bases, the J end lost 4 bases, and 23 bases lay between the germline ends. The CDR3 loop reads CASSPPGRGGGGYGYTF. The CDR3, as DNA: TGTGCCAGCAGCCCCCCGGGTCGAGGGGGTGGGGGCTATGGCTACACCTTC.

The chain couples TRBV5-1 to TRBJ1-1; D gene unclear. V dropped 2 bases and J dropped 1 base, with 9 bases sitting between them. Germline assignment: CDR1 SGHRS and CDR2 YFSETQ. The CDR3 is made up of 14 amino acids. CDR3: CASSLTQQNTEAFF. The CDR3 bases are TGCGCCAGCAGCTTAACCCAGCAGAACACTGAAGCTTTCTTT.

Concerning this clone: A much larger clone differs by one base, so this may be a read error. At the DNA level, this CDR3 is encoded by other sequences in the same sample as well. This chain connects TRBV18 to TRBJ2-5; D is ambiguous. The CDR3 spans 11 residues. V dropped 3 bases and J dropped 4 bases, with 3 bases sitting between them. From germline, CDR1 is KGHSH and CDR2 LQKENI. CDR3 sequence (DNA): TGTGCCAGCTCACCTGGAGAGACCCAGTACTTC. This gives the protein CASSPGETQYF.

The sample holds a few counts of this clone. This sequence joins TRBV5-6 and TRBJ2-1; 7 bases fit TRBD2. Per the germline V gene, CDR1 is SGHDT and CDR2 is YYEEEE. Unmatched junction bases numbered 11, after V lost 4 bases and J lost 4 bases. This CDR3 has 16 residues. The DNA of the CDR3 is TGTGCCAGCAGCGGAGCCGGACTAGACATATACAATGAGCAGTTCTTC. This gives the protein CASSGAGLDIYNEQFF.

The chain is built from TRBV7-6 and TRBJ1-5, with 9 positions matching TRBD1. The CDR3 is made up of 16 amino acids. The germline V gene encodes CDR1 SGHVS and CDR2 FNYEAQ. V shed 1 base, J shed 6 bases, and the junction held 7 bases outside the gene matches. This CDR3 reads CASSLGTGEGRQPQHF. The CDR3 bases are TGTGCCAGCAGCTTAGGGACAGGGGAGGGCCGTCAGCCCCAGCATTTT.

In DNA, the CDR3 is TGCGCCAGCAGCCAAGGGGTAAACACAGATACGCAGTATTTT. Protein sequence: CASSQGVNTDTQYF. The gene calls are TRBV4-1 and TRBJ2-3; no reliable D call. V was cut by 1 base and J by 2 bases, with 7 bases left in between. This CDR3 region has 14 residues. Germline V gives CDR1 MGHRA, CDR2 YSYEKL.

This clone turned up a few times. V and J are TRBV5-1 and TRBJ2-1, with TRBD2 identical over 15 bases. The CDR3 extends over 19 amino acids. V dropped 4 bases and J dropped 4; count of bases not matched to a gene: 12. Germline CDR1 is SGHRS and CDR2 is YFSETQ. The CDR3 nucleotides read TGCGCCAGCAGCCCCGGGACTAGCGGGGGGCCAGGCCGTTACAATGAGCAGTTCTTC. Translation gives CASSPGTSGGPGRYNEQFF.

Details on this clone: This same CDR3 is encoded by further DNA sequences in the sample. The chain employs TRBV5-1 and TRBJ2-5; D is ambiguous. There are 11 residues in the CDR3. CDR1 and CDR2 (germline): SGHRS, YFSETQ. V lost 5 bases to trimming and J lost 2 bases, with 4 bases between them. Here the CDR3 DNA reads TGCGCCAGCAGTTTACAAGAGACCCAGTACTTC. Its protein product is CASSLQETQYF. The whole variable domain, remainder taken from reference TRBV5-1 and TRBJ2-5, is KAGVTQTPRYLIKTRGQQVTLSCSPISGHRSVSWYQQTPGQGLQFLFEYFSETQRNKGNFPGRFSGRQFSNSRSEMNVSTLELGDSALYLCASSLQETQYFGPGTRLLVL.

The chain combines TRBV7-2 with TRBJ2-1; tentatively, D is TRBD2 (5 bases). V lost 0 bases, J lost 6 bases, and 9 bases lay in between. CDR1 and CDR2 (germline): SGHTA, FQGNSA. This CDR3 has 14 amino acids. CDR3 sequence: CASSLARGGNEQFF. The CDR3 region has the DNA TGTGCCAGCAGCTTAGCACGGGGTGGCAATGAGCAGTTCTTC.

Only a few counts were recorded for this clone. This chain joins TRBV30 and TRBJ2-5; the match to TRBD1 covers 7 bases. Trimming removed 0 bases from V and 7 bases from J; junction bases left unmatched: 8. This CDR3 contains 14 residues. Germline V gene sequence: CDR1 GTSNPN, CDR2 SVGIG (reference sequence). Here the CDR3 reads CAWSVRDSQATQYF. The CDR3 DNA sequence: TGTGCCTGGAGTGTAAGGGACAGTCAGGCGACCCAGTACTTC.

This clone was counted between two and nine times. The chain links TRBV7-2 to TRBJ1-4; no reliable D call. V was cut by 5 bases and J by 3 bases, with 13 bases left in between. The germline CDR1 and CDR2 sequences are SGHTA and FQGNSA. The CDR3 is made up of 15 amino acids. The CDR3 region has the DNA TGTGCCAGCAGCACAAGACACTCGCCTAATGAAAAACTGTTTTTT. Translated, it gives CASSTRHSPNEKLFF.

This clone has only a few counts. The chain couples TRBV10-3 to TRBJ2-7; D is uncertain. The CDR3 is made up of 14 amino acids. CDR1 is ENHRY and CDR2 is SYGVKD in the germline V gene. V lost 0 bases, J lost 2 bases, and 8 bases lay in between. Written as DNA, the CDR3 is TGTGCCATCAGTGAGTCAGCTGGACCCTACGAGCAGTACGTC. It encodes CAISESAGPYEQYV.

J is TRBJ2-7 and V is TRBV6-4; 8 nucleotides align to TRBD1. The CDR3 length is 15 residues. The trim removed 4 bases at V and 3 bases at J, leaving 8 bases unmatched. Germline loops: CDR1 MRHNA, CDR2 SNTAGT. The CDR3 here is CASSVGTGHFYEQYV. For the CDR3, the DNA is TGTGCCAGCAGTGTAGGGACAGGCCACTTCTACGAGCAGTACGTC.

The chain couples TRBV11-2 to TRBJ1-1; 9 bases are a match to TRBD1. This CDR3 region has 17 residues. Germline assignment: CDR1 SGHAT and CDR2 FQNNGV. Trimming removed 1 base from V and 3 bases from J; junction bases left unmatched: 9. The CDR3 sequence: CASSLVPGQGRDTEAFF. CDR3 DNA: TGTGCCAGCAGCTTAGTTCCGGGACAGGGTAGGGACACTGAAGCTTTCTTT.

This clone has just a few counts. The V call is TRBV7-2, the J call TRBJ2-1; TRBD2 matches 8 bases. Germline V gives CDR1 SGHTA, CDR2 FQGNSA. The CDR3 is 14 residues long. The trim removed 4 bases at V and 9 bases at J, leaving 8 bases unmatched. The CDR3 DNA sequence: TGTGCCAGCAGCTCCCCGGGACTAGGTCGTGAGCAGTTCTTC. It translates to CASSSPGLGREQFF.

This clone was recorded a few times. The chain employs TRBV7-2 and TRBJ2-1; D gene ambiguous. Deletions cut 5 bases from V and 11 bases from J, with 7 bases between. The CDR3 has 10 residues. Germline assignment: CDR1 SGHTA and CDR2 FQGNSA. The chain's CDR3 is CASSNYKQFF. CDR3 sequence (DNA): TGTGCCAGCAGCAACTATAAGCAGTTCTTC.

The chain links TRBV14 to TRBJ2-3, with 9 bases fitting TRBD1. The CDR3 sequence is 15 residues long. Germline CDR1 reads SGHDN; CDR2 reads FVKESK. After removal of 1 base from V and 5 bases from J, the junction contained 4 bases not matched to a gene. The CDR3 spells CASSQGQGVRDTQYF. The CDR3 DNA follows: TGTGCCAGCAGCCAAGGACAGGGGGTCAGAGATACGCAGTATTTT. Together with reference TRBV14 and TRBJ2-3, the CDR3 gives the full variable domain: EAGVTQFPSHSVIEKGQTVTLRCDPISGHDNLYWYRRVMGKEIKFLLHFVKESKQDESGMPNNRFLAERTGGTYSTLKVQPAELEDSGVYFCASSQGQGVRDTQYFGPGTRLTVL.

In this sample, this clone turned up a few times. This chain joins TRBV30 and TRBJ2-3; 8 nucleotides agree with TRBD1. Germline CDR1 is GTSNPN and CDR2 is SVGIG (reference sequence). J gave up 2 bases and V 0 bases, and 7 bases lay outside the gene matches. This CDR3 is 16 amino acids long. The CDR3 DNA is TGTGCCTGGAGTGTCCCGACAGGGGTAACCACAGATACGCAGTATTTT. Translating gives CAWSVPTGVTTDTQYF.

This clone was observed a few times. J is TRBJ2-3 and V is TRBV9, with D perhaps being TRBD1 or TRBD2 (5 bases each). Germline values: CDR1 SGDLS, CDR2 YYNGEE. Trimming left V 0 bases short and J 6 bases short, with 11 bases between. The CDR3 spans 14 residues. The CDR3 bases are TGTGCCAGCAGCGTAGACGGGGCGGGCGATACGCAGTATTTT. As protein: CASSVDGAGDTQYF.

The rearrangement joins TRBV27 to TRBJ1-1, with D hard to call. CDR3 length: 15 residues. The germline V gene has CDR1 MNHEY and CDR2 SMNVEV (reference sequence). Trimming cost V 4 bases and J 0 bases, with 12 bases left between them. The DNA for the CDR3 is TGTGCCAGCAGTTCCAGACGGAACCTGAACACTGAAGCTTTCTTT. This sequence encodes CASSSRRNLNTEAFF.

This chain uses TRBV2 with TRBJ2-3; TRBD2 matches at 8 bases. Germline CDR1 reads SNHLY; CDR2 reads FYNNEI. There are 15 residues in the CDR3. Unmatched junction bases numbered 1, after V lost 2 bases and J lost 0 bases. The CDR3 region is CASSESGRSTDTQYF. CDR3 coding DNA: TGTGCCAGCAGTGAAAGCGGGAGAAGCACAGATACGCAGTATTTT. Complete variable domain (other parts from reference TRBV2 and TRBJ2-3): EPEVTQTPSHQVTQMGQEVILRCVPISNHLYFYWYRQILGQKVEFLVSFYNNEISEKSEIFDDQFSVERPDGSNFTLKIRSTKLEDSAMYFCASSESGRSTDTQYFGPGTRLTVL.

The chain is built from TRBV10-3 and TRBJ1-1, with 12 nucleotides matching TRBD1. CDR3 size: 15 residues. Germline lookup yields CDR1 ENHRY and CDR2 SYGVKD. The V gene end was trimmed by 8 bases and the J gene end by 4 bases; junction bases not matched to a gene: 8. The CDR3 DNA sequence: TGTGCCATCGCGGGACAGGGGGCGCGGGGCACTGAAGCTTTCTTT. Translated: CAIAGQGARGTEAFF.

The chain has TRBV6-6 and TRBJ2-5; TRBD2 might be the D (6 bases). With 5 bases removed from V and 9 bases from J, the gap between germline ends came to 16 bases. Per the germline V gene, CDR1 is MNHNY and CDR2 is SVGAGI (reference sequence). The length of the CDR3 is 13 residues. Written as DNA, the CDR3 is TGTGCCAGCAGTCACACTAGCCGAGGGGCCCAGTACTTC. This codes for CASSHTSRGAQYF.